One sample yielded the 25 T cell receptor beta chains listed below, sequenced in a study of blood T cell repertoires in COVID-19. The table came from immunoSEQ multiplex PCR; TCRdb's copy has only in-frame clones and leaves some out. This table has about 70,000 clones, more than 75% appearing once. Source material: peripheral blood. Receptors were obtained from a woman of 80 years or more with active or convalescent COVID-19.

The CDR3 nucleotides are TGTGCCAGCAGTCTAACAGCGAACACTGAAGCTTTCTTT. It encodes CASSLTANTEAFF. The rearrangement links TRBV28 to TRBJ1-1; D is unclear. This CDR3 has 13 residues. Germline V gives CDR1 MDHEN, CDR2 SYDVKM. The V gene lost 5 bases and the J gene lost 1 base, with 8 bases spanning the gap. Full variable domain (remainder filled in from reference TRBV28 and TRBJ1-1): DVKVTQSSRYLVKRTGEKVFLECVQDMDHENMFWYRQDPGLGLRLIYFSYDVKMKEKGDIPEGYSVSREKKERFSLILESASTNQTSMYLCASSLTANTEAFFGQGTRLTVV.

The V and J genes are TRBV7-9 and TRBJ1-2, with a tentative D call TRBD1 (6 bases). With 0 bases removed from V and 7 bases from J, the gap between germline ends came to 18 bases. The germline V gene encodes CDR1 SEHNR and CDR2 FQNEAQ (reference sequence). The CDR3 has 16 residues. The CDR3 here is CASSLATTGTRAGYTF. CDR3 in DNA: TGTGCCAGCAGCTTAGCGACTACCGGGACAAGAGCTGGCTACACCTTC.

V usage is TRBV6-5 and J usage is TRBJ1-1; TRBD1 might be the D (6 bases). V was pared by 8 bases and J by 6 bases, with 19 bases between. The CDR3 spans 14 residues. CDR1 is MNHEY and CDR2 is SVGAGI in the germline V gene. CDR3 DNA sequence: TGTGCCAGCTTTAGGACAGATTCTAAGGCTGAAGCTTTCTTT. Translated: CASFRTDSKAEAFF.

The chain links TRBV11-2 to TRBJ1-2; no firm D call. Trimming stripped 3 bases from V and 6 bases from J, with 8 bases between. The CDR3 has 12 amino acids. Germline loops: CDR1 SGHAT, CDR2 FQNNGV. The CDR3 protein is CASSFRTDGYTF. For the CDR3, the DNA is TGTGCCAGCAGCTTCCGTACGGATGGCTACACCTTC.

In its sample, this clone was seen many times. This sequence joins TRBV28 and TRBJ2-7, with TRBD1 identical over 9 bases. Trimming cost V 4 bases and J 5 bases; bases outside gene matches: 9. Germline V gives CDR1 MDHEN, CDR2 SYDVKM. This CDR3 contains 15 residues. The CDR3 sequence: CASSWTGVEVHEQYF. The CDR3 DNA reads TGTGCCAGCAGTTGGACAGGGGTCGAAGTCCACGAGCAGTACTTC.

This rearrangement joins TRBV10-3 to TRBJ2-5; D is possibly TRBD2 (5 bases). V lost 5 bases and J lost 2, with 6 bases in between. Germline CDR1 reads ENHRY; CDR2 reads SYGVKD. The CDR3 extends over 12 amino acids. This CDR3 reads CAISPGQETQYF. The CDR3 bases are TGTGCCATCAGTCCGGGGCAAGAGACCCAGTACTTC.

The V gene is TRBV7-9, the J gene TRBJ1-1; D remains unclear. The CDR3 runs to 15 residues. Germline CDR1 SEHNR, CDR2 FQNEAQ (reference sequence). The V end lost 1 base, the J end lost 2 bases, and 11 bases lay between the germline ends. CDR3 region: CASSLGTLENTEAFF. CDR3 nucleotides: TGTGCCAGCAGCTTAGGGACTCTTGAAAACACTGAAGCTTTCTTT.

This sequence joins TRBV11-2 and TRBJ2-6, with unresolved D. Germline values: CDR1 SGHAT, CDR2 FQNNGV. CDR3 length: 15 amino acids. The V end was cut by 5 bases, the J end by 6 bases, with 14 bases between. DNA for the CDR3: TGTGCCAGCAGCCCAGGTGGGTTTGCGGCCAACGTCCTGACTTTC. This gives the protein CASSPGGFAANVLTF.

This rearrangement joins TRBV10-3 to TRBJ2-2; the match to TRBD1 covers 8 bases. Germline CDR1 reads ENHRY; CDR2 reads SYGVKD. The CDR3 is 16 residues long. The J segment lost 0 bases and the V segment lost 4 bases, leaving 4 bases of the junction unmatched. The CDR3 DNA follows: TGTGCCATCAGTGCGACAGGGGACGCGAACACCGGGGAGCTGTTTTTT. This gives the protein CAISATGDANTGELFF.

This clone came up once. This sequence joins TRBV9 and TRBJ2-1, with D tentatively TRBD1 (5 bases). V lost 1 base and J 7 bases, leaving 12 bases between the germline ends. This CDR3 has 14 residues. Germline CDR1 SGDLS, CDR2 YYNGEE. The CDR3 loop is CASSVQGKGNEQFF. The CDR3 DNA reads as TGTGCCAGCAGCGTACAAGGGAAGGGGAATGAGCAGTTCTTC.

The V call is TRBV4-3, the J call TRBJ1-1; no clear D gene. The CDR3 is 14 amino acids. Germline CDR1 and CDR2: LGHNA and YSLEER. Trimming took off 0 bases at V and 4 bases at J, with 9 bases between the two ends. In DNA, the CDR3 is TGCGCCAGCAGCCAAGACAGGTTCTCCACTGAAGCTTTCTTT. Its translation: CASSQDRFSTEAFF.

This clone was counted once. CDR3 amino acids: CASSLARQTFYGYTF. The CDR3 DNA reads TGTGCCAGCAGCTTAGCAAGACAGACCTTTTATGGCTACACCTTC. The chain couples TRBV7-9 to TRBJ1-2; D may be TRBD1 (5 bases). CDR3 size: 15 residues. Deletions cut 0 bases from V and 5 bases from J, with 13 bases between. Looked up from germline, CDR1 is SEHNR and CDR2 is FQNEAQ (reference sequence).

The J gene is TRBJ1-5, the V gene TRBV6-1; D ambiguous. Per the germline V gene, CDR1 is MNHNS and CDR2 is SASEGT. CDR3 length equals 14 residues. V was cut by 3 bases and J by 1 base, with 7 bases left in between. CDR3 protein: CASSEAGSNQPQHF. CDR3 sequence (DNA): TGTGCCAGCAGTGAGGCCGGGAGCAATCAGCCCCAGCATTTT.

V usage is TRBV11-3 and J usage is TRBJ2-3; a possible D gene is TRBD2 (7 bases). Germline V gives CDR1 SGHNT, CDR2 YENEEA. This CDR3 comprises 16 residues. The V end lost 5 bases, the J end lost 2 bases, and 17 bases lay between the germline ends. The CDR3 sequence: CASSTGGGGVTDTQYF. The CDR3 DNA follows: TGTGCCAGCAGCACCGGGGGCGGGGGTGTCACAGATACGCAGTATTTT.

This chain uses TRBV15 with TRBJ2-2, with TRBD2 identical over 9 bases. Germline trimming cut 11 bases from V and 3 bases from J; bases unmatched to any gene: 19. Germline values: CDR1 LNHNV, CDR2 YYDKDF (reference sequence). The CDR3 runs 18 residues. Here the CDR3 reads CADRERIERGEYTGELFF. The CDR3 DNA follows: TGTGCCGATCGTGAGCGGATTGAGCGGGGGGAATACACCGGGGAGCTGTTTTTT.

V is TRBV11-2 and J is TRBJ2-3; TRBD2 matches at 13 bases. The CDR3 spans 19 residues. J gave up 3 bases and V 5 bases, and 14 bases lay outside the gene matches. Per the germline V gene, CDR1 is SGHAT and CDR2 is FQNNGV. The CDR3 DNA is TGTGCCAGCAGCCCGGGACTAGCGGGGATTCCCAGTGCTACAGATACGCAGTATTTT. Residues: CASSPGLAGIPSATDTQYF. Together with reference TRBV11-2 and TRBJ2-3, the CDR3 gives the full variable domain: EAGVAQSPRYKIIEKRQSVAFWCNPISGHATLYWYQQILGQGPKLLIQFQNNGVVDDSQLPKDRFSAERLKGVDSTLKIQPAKLEDSAVYLCASSPGLAGIPSATDTQYFGPGTRLTVL.

The rearrangement uses TRBV7-2 and TRBJ2-7; 7 bases are a match to TRBD2. With V trimmed by 4 bases and J by 3 bases, 9 bases remained unmatched. The CDR3 loop spans 15 amino acids. Germline V gene sequence: CDR1 SGHTA, CDR2 FQGNSA. This CDR3 is CASSSLPGLIYEQYF. DNA of the CDR3: TGTGCCAGCAGCTCCTTACCGGGACTAATCTACGAGCAGTACTTC.

The rearrangement uses TRBV5-8 and TRBJ1-1; D is undetermined. Germline V CDR1 and CDR2: SGHTS, YDEGEE. The CDR3 contains 16 residues. Deletions cut 0 bases from V and 1 base from J, with 13 bases between. The CDR3 sequence: CASSLAASRPNTEAFF. DNA of the CDR3: TGTGCCAGCAGCTTGGCGGCTAGCCGTCCGAACACTGAAGCTTTCTTT.

The CDR3 DNA follows: TGTGCCTGGAGGAGACAGGGCAACAATGAGCAGTTCTTC. Its translation is CAWRRQGNNEQFF. J is TRBJ2-1 and V is TRBV30; 7 nucleotides agree with TRBD1. The CDR3 runs 13 residues. J gave up 5 bases and V 3 bases, and 4 bases lay outside the gene matches. Germline V gene data show CDR1 as GTSNPN and CDR2 as SVGIG (reference sequence).

The chain links TRBV3-1 (or the pseudogene TRBV3-2) to TRBJ1-1, with a weak D call TRBD1 (5 bases). CDR1 LGHDT and CDR2 YNNKEL come from the germline V gene (reference sequence). Trimming left V 4 bases short and J 4 bases short, with 16 bases between. This CDR3 has 15 residues. The CDR3 is CASSPGGEFGTEAFF. Written as DNA, the CDR3 is TGTGCCAGCAGCCCCGGAGGGGAGTTCGGCACTGAAGCTTTCTTT.

The chain couples TRBV2 to TRBJ2-3, with 10 bases matching TRBD1. This CDR3 is built from 13 residues. The V gene end was trimmed by 4 bases and the J gene end by 6 bases; junction bases not matched to a gene: 1. Per the germline V gene, CDR1 is SNHLY and CDR2 is FYNNEI. The CDR3 here is CASSGTGGDTQYF. The CDR3 DNA is TGTGCCAGCAGTGGGACAGGGGGGGATACGCAGTATTTT.

This chain joins TRBV11-1 and TRBJ2-3, with TRBD1 matching 7 bases. Unmatched junction bases numbered 5, after V lost 7 bases and J lost 1 base. This CDR3 has 14 residues. Germline CDR1 reads SGHAT; CDR2 reads FQDESV (reference sequence). DNA of the CDR3: TGTGCCAGCAACAGGGGATGGGGCACAGATACGCAGTATTTT. This encodes CASNRGWGTDTQYF.

In this sample, this clone turned up once. The V call is TRBV30, the J call TRBJ1-1; possible D gene TRBD1, 6 bases. The V gene lost 2 bases and the J gene lost 1 base, with 8 bases spanning the gap. Germline values: CDR1 GTSNPN, CDR2 SVGIG (reference sequence). This CDR3 is built from 13 residues. The CDR3 reads CAWSPDRNTEAFF. CDR3 nucleotide sequence: TGTGCCTGGAGTCCGGACAGGAACACTGAAGCTTTCTTT.

The genes are TRBV7-2 and TRBJ2-5; 7 nucleotides line up with TRBD1. Germline-derived CDR1 and CDR2 are SGHTA and FQGNSA. The CDR3 contains 15 residues. After removal of 1 base from V and 5 bases from J, the junction contained 7 bases not matched to a gene. The chain's CDR3 is CASSLDTGARETQYF. The CDR3 nucleotides are TGTGCCAGCAGCTTAGACACAGGGGCTAGGGAGACCCAGTACTTC.

This clone was observed a few times. The chain recombines TRBV7-3 with TRBJ1-1; D might be TRBD1 (5 bases). This CDR3 comprises 15 residues. V was clipped by 4 bases and J by 2 bases, with 14 bases between them. Germline CDR1 and CDR2: SGHTA and FQGTGA. The CDR3 region has the DNA TGTGCCAGCAGCTACCAGGGTGGTGGAAACACTGAAGCTTTCTTT. This sequence encodes CASSYQGGGNTEAFF.